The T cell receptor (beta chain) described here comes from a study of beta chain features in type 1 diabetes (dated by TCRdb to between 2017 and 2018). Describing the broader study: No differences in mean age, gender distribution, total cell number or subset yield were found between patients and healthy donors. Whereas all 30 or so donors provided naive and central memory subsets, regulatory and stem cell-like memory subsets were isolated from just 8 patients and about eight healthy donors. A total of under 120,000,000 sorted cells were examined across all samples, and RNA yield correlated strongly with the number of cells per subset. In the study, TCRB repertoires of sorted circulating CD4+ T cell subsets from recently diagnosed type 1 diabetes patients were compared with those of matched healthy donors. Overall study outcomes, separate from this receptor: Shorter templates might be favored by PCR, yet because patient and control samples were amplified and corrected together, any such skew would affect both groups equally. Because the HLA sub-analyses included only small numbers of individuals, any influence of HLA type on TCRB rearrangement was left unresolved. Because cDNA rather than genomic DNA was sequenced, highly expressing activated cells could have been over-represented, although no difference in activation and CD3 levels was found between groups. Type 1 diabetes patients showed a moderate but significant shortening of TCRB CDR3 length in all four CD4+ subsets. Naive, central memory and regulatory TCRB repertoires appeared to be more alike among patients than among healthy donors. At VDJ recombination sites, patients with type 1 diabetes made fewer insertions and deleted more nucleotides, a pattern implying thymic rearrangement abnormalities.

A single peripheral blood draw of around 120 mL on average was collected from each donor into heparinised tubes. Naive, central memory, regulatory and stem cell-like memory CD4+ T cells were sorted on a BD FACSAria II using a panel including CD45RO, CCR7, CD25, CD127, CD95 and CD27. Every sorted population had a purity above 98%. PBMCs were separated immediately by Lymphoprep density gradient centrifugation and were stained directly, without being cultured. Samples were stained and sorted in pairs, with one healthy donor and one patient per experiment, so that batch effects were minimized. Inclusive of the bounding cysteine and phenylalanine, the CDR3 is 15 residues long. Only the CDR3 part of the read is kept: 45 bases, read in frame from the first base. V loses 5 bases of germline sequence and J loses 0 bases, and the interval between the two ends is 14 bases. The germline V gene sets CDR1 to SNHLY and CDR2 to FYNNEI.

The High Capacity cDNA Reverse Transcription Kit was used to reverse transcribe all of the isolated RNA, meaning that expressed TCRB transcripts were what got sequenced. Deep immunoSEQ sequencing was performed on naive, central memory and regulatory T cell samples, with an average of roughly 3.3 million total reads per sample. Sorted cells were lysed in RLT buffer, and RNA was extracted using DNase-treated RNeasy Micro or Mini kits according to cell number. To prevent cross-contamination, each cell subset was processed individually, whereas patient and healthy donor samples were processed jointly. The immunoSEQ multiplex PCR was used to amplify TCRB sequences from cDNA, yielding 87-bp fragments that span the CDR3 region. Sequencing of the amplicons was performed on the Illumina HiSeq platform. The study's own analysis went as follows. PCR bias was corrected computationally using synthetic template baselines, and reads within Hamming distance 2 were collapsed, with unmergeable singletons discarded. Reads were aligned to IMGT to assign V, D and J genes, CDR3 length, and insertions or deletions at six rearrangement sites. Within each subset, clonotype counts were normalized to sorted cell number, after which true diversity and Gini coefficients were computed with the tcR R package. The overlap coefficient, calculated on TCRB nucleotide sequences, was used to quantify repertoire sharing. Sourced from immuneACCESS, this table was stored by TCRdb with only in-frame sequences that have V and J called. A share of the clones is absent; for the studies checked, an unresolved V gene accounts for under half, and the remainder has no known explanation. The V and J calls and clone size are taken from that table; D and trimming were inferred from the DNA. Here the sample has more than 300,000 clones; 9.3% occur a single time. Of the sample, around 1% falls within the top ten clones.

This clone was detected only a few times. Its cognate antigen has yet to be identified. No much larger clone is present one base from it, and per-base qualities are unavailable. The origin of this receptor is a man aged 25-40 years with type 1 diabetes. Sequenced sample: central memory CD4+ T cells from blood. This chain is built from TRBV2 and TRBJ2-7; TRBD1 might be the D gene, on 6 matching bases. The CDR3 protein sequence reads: CASSLRQALSYEQYF. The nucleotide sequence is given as TGTGCCAGCAGTCTAAGACAGGCCCTCTCCTACGAGCAGTACTTC.